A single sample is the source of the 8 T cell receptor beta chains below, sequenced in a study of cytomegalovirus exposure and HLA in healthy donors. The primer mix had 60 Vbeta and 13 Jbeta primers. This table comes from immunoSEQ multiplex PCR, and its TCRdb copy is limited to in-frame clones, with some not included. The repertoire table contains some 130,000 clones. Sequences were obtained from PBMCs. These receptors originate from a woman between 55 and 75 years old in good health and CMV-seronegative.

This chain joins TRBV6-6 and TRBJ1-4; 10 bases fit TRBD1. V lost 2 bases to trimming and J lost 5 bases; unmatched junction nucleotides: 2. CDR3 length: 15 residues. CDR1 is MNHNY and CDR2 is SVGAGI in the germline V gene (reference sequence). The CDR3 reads CASSYEGQGNEKLFF. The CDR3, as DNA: TGTGCCAGCAGTTACGAGGGACAGGGGAATGAAAAACTGTTTTTT.

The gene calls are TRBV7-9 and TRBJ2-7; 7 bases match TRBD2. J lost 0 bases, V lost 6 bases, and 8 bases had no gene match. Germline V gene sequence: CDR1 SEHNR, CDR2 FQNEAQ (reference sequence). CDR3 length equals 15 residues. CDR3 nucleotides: TGTGCCAGCAGTAACACGGGGGGATCCTCCTACGAGCAGTACTTC. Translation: CASSNTGGSSYEQYF.

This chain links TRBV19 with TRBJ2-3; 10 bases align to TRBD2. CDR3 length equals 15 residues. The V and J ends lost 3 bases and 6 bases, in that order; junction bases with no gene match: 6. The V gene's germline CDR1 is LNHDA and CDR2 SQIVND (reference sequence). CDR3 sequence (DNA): TGTGCCAGTAGTATTCCGGCTAGCGGGAGTGATACGCAGTATTTT. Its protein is CASSIPASGSDTQYF.

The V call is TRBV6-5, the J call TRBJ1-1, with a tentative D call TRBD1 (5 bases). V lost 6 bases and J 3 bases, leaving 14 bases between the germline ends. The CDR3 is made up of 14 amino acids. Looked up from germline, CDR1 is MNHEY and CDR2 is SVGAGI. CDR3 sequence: CASRMGGVYTEAFF. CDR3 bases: TGTGCCAGCAGGATGGGAGGGGTCTACACTGAAGCTTTCTTT.

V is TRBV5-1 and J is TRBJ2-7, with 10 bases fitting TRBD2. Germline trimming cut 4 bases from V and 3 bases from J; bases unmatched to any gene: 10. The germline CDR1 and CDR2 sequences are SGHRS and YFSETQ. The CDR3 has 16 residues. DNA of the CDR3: TGCGCCAGCAGCCGGATTAGCGGGGGGTCCGGCTACGAGCAGTACTTC. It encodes CASSRISGGSGYEQYF.

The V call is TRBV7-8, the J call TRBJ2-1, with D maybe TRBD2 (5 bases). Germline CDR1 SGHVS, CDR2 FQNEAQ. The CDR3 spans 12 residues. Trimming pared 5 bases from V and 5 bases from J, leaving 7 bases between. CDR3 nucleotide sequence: TGTGCCAGCAGCCTCGGGAACAATGAGCAGTTCTTC. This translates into CASSLGNNEQFF.

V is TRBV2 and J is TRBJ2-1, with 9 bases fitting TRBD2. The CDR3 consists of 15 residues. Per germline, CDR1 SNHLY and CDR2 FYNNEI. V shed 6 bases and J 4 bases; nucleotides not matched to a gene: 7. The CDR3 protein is CASSRASGIYNEQFF. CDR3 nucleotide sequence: TGTGCCAGCAGCCGCGCTAGCGGGATTTACAATGAGCAGTTCTTC.

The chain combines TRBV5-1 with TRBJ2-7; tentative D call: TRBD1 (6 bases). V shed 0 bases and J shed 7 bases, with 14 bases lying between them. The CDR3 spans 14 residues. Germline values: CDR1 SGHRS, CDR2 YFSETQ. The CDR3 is CASSLAGAGWEQYF. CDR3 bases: TGCGCCAGCAGCTTGGCAGGGGCGGGTTGGGAGCAGTACTTC.